This T cell receptor (beta chain) was identified during a study of shared clonotypes between healthy human individuals. Naive CD4+ cells were CD45RA-selected; the remaining cells were memory. Sorted subsets were amplified in replicate PCRs using around 0.2 ug DNA, tens of thousands of T cell genomes. Authors' processing steps: Junction-only immunoSEQ data arrived without quality scores, meaning filtering differed. Clones were sequenced by immunoSEQ multiplex PCR, and TCRdb holds only the in-frame ones, with some missing. The V and J calls and the clone size are those of that table, but D and trimming were determined from the DNA. The sample records roughly 2 million clones, approximately 96% being singletons. Source material: naive CD4+ T cells sorted from blood. Subset reported: CD45RA+ positively selected. The sequence came from a man between 18 and 29 years old in good health.

The CDR3 sequence: CASTSVVRGDTEAFF. In nucleotides, the CDR3 is TGTGCCAGCACCTCCGTGGTACGGGGTGACACTGAAGCTTTCTTT. The chain recombines TRBV27 with TRBJ1-1; D unclear. The CDR3 length is 15 residues. V was shortened by 7 bases and J by 3 bases, with 18 bases between the two germline ends. The V gene's germline CDR1 is MNHEY and CDR2 SMNVEV (reference sequence).